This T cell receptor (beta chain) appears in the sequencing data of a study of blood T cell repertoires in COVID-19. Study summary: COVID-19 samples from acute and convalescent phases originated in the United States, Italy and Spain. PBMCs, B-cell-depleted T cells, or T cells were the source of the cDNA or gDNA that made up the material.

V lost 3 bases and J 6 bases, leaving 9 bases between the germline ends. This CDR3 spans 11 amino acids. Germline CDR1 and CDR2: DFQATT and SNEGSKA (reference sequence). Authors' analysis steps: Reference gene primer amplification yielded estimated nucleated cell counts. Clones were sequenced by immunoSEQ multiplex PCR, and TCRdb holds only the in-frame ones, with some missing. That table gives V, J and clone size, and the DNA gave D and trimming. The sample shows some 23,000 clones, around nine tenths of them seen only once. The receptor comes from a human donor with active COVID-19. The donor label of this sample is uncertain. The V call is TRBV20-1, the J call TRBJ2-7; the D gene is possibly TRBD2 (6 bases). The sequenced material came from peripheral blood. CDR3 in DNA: TGCAGTGCTAGTTGGGAGGTCGAGCAGTACTTC. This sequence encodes CSASWEVEQYF.